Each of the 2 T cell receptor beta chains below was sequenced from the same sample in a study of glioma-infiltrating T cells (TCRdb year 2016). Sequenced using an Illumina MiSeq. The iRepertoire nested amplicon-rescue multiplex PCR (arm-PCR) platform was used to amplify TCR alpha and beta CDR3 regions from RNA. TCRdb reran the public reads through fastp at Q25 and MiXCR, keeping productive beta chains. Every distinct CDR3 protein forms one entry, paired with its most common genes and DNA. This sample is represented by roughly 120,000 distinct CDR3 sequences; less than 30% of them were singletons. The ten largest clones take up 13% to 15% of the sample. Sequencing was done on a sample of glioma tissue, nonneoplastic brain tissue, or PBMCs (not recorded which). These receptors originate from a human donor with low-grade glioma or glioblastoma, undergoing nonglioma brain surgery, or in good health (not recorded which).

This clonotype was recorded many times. The CDR3 region has the DNA TGTGCCAGCAGCTCTTCTCTGGGCGGGAGCACAGATACGCAGTATTTT. Residues: CASSSSLGGSTDTQYF. The J gene is TRBJ2-3, the V gene TRBV7-9; a possible D gene is TRBD2 (5 bases). This CDR3 comprises 16 residues. Germline V gives CDR1 SEHNR, CDR2 FQNEAQ (reference sequence). V was cut by 4 bases and J by 0 bases, with 14 bases left in between.

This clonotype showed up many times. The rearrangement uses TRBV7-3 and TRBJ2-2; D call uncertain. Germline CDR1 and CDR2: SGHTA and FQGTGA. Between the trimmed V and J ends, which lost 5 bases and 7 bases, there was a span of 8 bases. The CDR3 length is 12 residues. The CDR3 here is CASSPDIGELFF. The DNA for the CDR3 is TGTGCCAGCAGCCCTGACATCGGGGAGCTGTTTTTT.